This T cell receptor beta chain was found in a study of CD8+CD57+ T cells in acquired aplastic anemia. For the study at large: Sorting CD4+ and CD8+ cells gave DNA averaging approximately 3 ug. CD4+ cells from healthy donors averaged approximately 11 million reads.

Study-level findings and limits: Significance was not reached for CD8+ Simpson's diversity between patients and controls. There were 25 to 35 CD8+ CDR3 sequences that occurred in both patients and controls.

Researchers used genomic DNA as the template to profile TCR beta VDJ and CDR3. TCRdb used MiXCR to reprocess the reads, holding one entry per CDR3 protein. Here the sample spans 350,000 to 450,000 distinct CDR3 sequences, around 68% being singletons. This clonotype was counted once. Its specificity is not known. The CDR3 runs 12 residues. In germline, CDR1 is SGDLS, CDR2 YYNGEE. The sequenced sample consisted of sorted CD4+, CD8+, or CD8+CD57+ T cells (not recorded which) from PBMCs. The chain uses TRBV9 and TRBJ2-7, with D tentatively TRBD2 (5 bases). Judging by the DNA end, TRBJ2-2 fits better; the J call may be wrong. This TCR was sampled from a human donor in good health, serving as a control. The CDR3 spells CAVYCTGGELFF. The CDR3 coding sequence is TGTGCCGTATACTGCACGGGGGGGGAGCTGTTTTTT.